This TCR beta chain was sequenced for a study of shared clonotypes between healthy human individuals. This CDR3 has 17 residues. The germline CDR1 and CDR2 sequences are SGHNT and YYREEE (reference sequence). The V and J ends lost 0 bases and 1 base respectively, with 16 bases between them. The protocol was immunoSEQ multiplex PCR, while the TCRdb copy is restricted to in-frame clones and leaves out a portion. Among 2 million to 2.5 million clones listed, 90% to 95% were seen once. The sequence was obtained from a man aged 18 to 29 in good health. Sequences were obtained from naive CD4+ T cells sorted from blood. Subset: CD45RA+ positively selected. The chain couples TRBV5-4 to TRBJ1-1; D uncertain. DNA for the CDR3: TGTGCCAGCAGCTTGGTCGCAACGGGAGGACCGAACACTGAAGCTTTCTTT. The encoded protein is CASSLVATGGPNTEAFF.